This TCR beta chain was sequenced in a study of T-cell reconstitution after alpha-beta-depleted transplantation in children. From germline, CDR1 is SGHTA and CDR2 FQGNSA. With 5 bases removed from V and 7 bases from J, the gap between germline ends came to 13 bases. The CDR3 runs to 13 residues. Molecular barcoding with unique molecular identifiers was used for the TCRbeta library. TCRdb recomputed calls from the PCR reads with MiXCR, one row per CDR3 protein. The table shows some 200,000 distinct CDR3 sequences, with about 7% occurring only once. This clonotype was seen a handful of times. Its antigen is not known. Study-wide points: One year after transplant, T-cell counts and diversity came mostly from newly produced T cells. Expanded clones from the graft, numbering several hundred, reportedly supplied alpha-beta T cells about two months after transplant. High day-60 TCRbeta diversity in some patients came from surviving recipient T cells and thymic progenitors.

This specimen consisted of PBMCs, obtained before TCRalphabeta/CD19-depleted stem cell transplant. This chain links TRBV7-2 with TRBJ2-3; possibly TRBD2 for D (5 bases). The sequence was collected from a boy aged 2 to 10 with acute lymphoblastic leukemia, due to receive a stem cell transplant. This CDR3 reads CASSVSGGNTQYF. Written as DNA, the CDR3 is TGTGCCAGCAGCGTCTCAGGAGGTAATACGCAGTATTTT.